The text below deals with one T cell receptor (beta chain). The sample comes from a study of cytomegalovirus exposure and HLA in healthy donors. Study background: Prior work identified around 120 million unique TCR beta sequences in approximately 180 million T cells.

With 5 bases clipped from V and 6 bases from J, the junction kept 6 bases outside the gene matches. The germline CDR1 and CDR2 sequences are SGHTA and FQGNSA. The CDR3 runs 14 residues. Likely unrecorded immune exposures existed in these nominally healthy donors. The PCR made use of 60 Vbeta and 13 Jbeta primers. The method was immunoSEQ multiplex PCR; TCRdb's version includes in-frame clones alone and lacks a portion of them. The sample consists of approximately 190,000 clones, about four fifths of them appearing once. This receptor was taken from a woman in her late teens or twenties in good health and CMV-seronegative. The rearrangement links TRBV7-2 to TRBJ2-7; TRBD2 aligns across 11 bases. Sequenced sample: PBMCs. CDR3 sequence reads: CASSDTTSGIEQYF. CDR3 sequence (DNA): TGTGCCAGCAGCGATACGACTAGCGGGATCGAGCAGTACTTC. Based on the CDR3 plus reference TRBV7-2 and TRBJ2-7, the full variable domain is GAGVSQSPSNKVTEKGKDVELRCDPISGHTALYWYRQSLGQGLEFLIYFQGNSAPDKSGLPSDRFSAERTGGSVSTLTIQRTQQEDSAVYLCASSDTTSGIEQYFGPGTRLTVT.